A single sample is the source of the 26 T cell receptor beta chains below, sequenced in a study of CD8+ T cells in alopecia areata. Following RNA extraction, reverse transcription yielded cDNA that acted as the sequencing template. TCRdb's table, derived via immunoSEQ multiplex PCR, lists solely in-frame clones and lacks some. The sample shows around 35,000 clones, approximately 54% of them seen only once. For five or six patients, CD4+ cells were sorted into CD25+CD127- cells. The specimen sequenced was CD4+ Tregs sorted from blood. Receptors were obtained from a human donor with alopecia areata.

In its sample, this clone was seen a few times. The V gene is TRBV18, the J gene TRBJ2-3; unclear D gene. This CDR3 comprises 13 residues. The ends were cut back, 1 base at V and 1 base at J, with 3 bases in the middle. CDR1 is KGHSH and CDR2 is LQKENI in the germline V gene. In nucleotides, the CDR3 is TGTGCCAGCTCACCACTGGGCACAGATACGCAGTATTTT. Residues: CASSPLGTDTQYF.

The CDR3 DNA reads as TGCGCCAGCAGCTCGAGGGAACGAACCTACGAGCAGTACTTC. Its protein product is CASSSRERTYEQYF. The chain couples TRBV5-1 to TRBJ2-7; a weak D match, TRBD2 (5 bases). Per the germline V gene, CDR1 is SGHRS and CDR2 is YFSETQ. The CDR3 consists of 14 residues. V was trimmed by 3 bases and J by 2 bases, leaving 12 bases between them.

This clone was counted between two and nine times. The chain carries TRBV7-9 and TRBJ2-3; the D gene is possibly TRBD2 (6 bases). V was trimmed by 2 bases and J by 1 base, leaving 10 bases between them. Germline V gene lookup returns CDR1 SEHNR and CDR2 FQNEAQ (reference sequence). The CDR3 is 15 residues long. The DNA of the CDR3 is TGTGCCAGCAGCTTATGGGGAGGAGGCACAGATACGCAGTATTTT. Its protein is CASSLWGGGTDTQYF.

The V call is TRBV10-3, the J call TRBJ2-7; 8 bases map to TRBD2. The J segment lost 4 bases and the V segment lost 2 bases, leaving 10 bases of the junction unmatched. There are 16 residues in the CDR3. The germline V gene encodes CDR1 ENHRY and CDR2 SYGVKD. CDR3 nucleotide sequence: TGTGCCATCAGTGAGAGATTGGGCGGGAGGCTGTACGAGCAGTACTTC. Translating it yields CAISERLGGRLYEQYF.

V gene TRBV6-6 combines with J gene TRBJ1-5; no clear D. The CDR3 covers 12 residues. Per the germline V gene, CDR1 is MNHNY and CDR2 is SVGAGI (reference sequence). Trimming shortened V by 5 bases and J by 3 bases, and 5 bases separated the two germline ends. CDR3 in DNA: TGTGCCAGCAGTCTGTTCAATCAGCCCCAGCATTTT. This gives the protein CASSLFNQPQHF.

V gene TRBV15 combines with J gene TRBJ2-7; no clear D gene. V was shortened by 9 bases and J by 3 bases, with 12 bases between the two germline ends. The CDR3 contains 12 residues. From germline, CDR1 is LNHNV and CDR2 YYDKDF (reference sequence). The CDR3 DNA reads TGTGCCACGGGAATGGGTCTCTACGAGCAGTACTTC. This encodes CATGMGLYEQYF.

This chain connects TRBV18 to TRBJ2-2, with D perhaps TRBD2 (5 bases). CDR1 is KGHSH and CDR2 is LQKENI in the germline V gene. The length of the CDR3 is 15 residues. V lost 1 base to trimming and J lost 5 bases, with 11 bases between them. The CDR3 loop reads CASSPLSDPTGELFF. The CDR3 DNA reads TGTGCCAGCTCACCACTTAGCGATCCTACCGGGGAGCTGTTTTTT.

This chain joins TRBV6-6 and TRBJ2-1, with 10 bases identical to TRBD1. The CDR3 has 16 amino acids. Germline loops: CDR1 MNHNY, CDR2 SVGAGI (reference sequence). Germline trimming cut 0 bases from V and 6 bases from J; bases unmatched to any gene: 5. CDR3 nucleotides: TGTGCCAGCAGTTACTCGACAGGGGGCTGGGGCAATGAGCAGTTCTTC. The encoded protein is CASSYSTGGWGNEQFF.

This chain connects TRBV7-2 to TRBJ2-3, with D hard to call. The V end was cut by 0 bases, the J end by 6 bases, with 7 bases between. This CDR3 spans 13 amino acids. The germline V gene has CDR1 SGHTA and CDR2 FQGNSA. CDR3 sequence: CASSLAGWDTQYF. In DNA, the CDR3 is TGTGCCAGCAGCTTAGCGGGGTGGGATACGCAGTATTTT.

The V gene is TRBV9, the J gene TRBJ2-7, with 11 bases lining up with TRBD2. The germline V gene encodes CDR1 SGDLS and CDR2 YYNGEE. This CDR3 comprises 18 residues. V lost 2 bases, J lost 0 bases, and 10 bases stayed unmatched. DNA for the CDR3: TGTGCCAGCAGCGTCCGACCCGGGACTAGCGGTAGCTCCTACGAGCAGTACTTC. It encodes CASSVRPGTSGSSYEQYF.

This clone was detected a few times. The rearrangement links TRBV7-2 to TRBJ2-7, with TRBD2 identical over 7 bases. Germline-derived CDR1 and CDR2 are SGHTA and FQGNSA. This CDR3 has 15 amino acids. The ends lost 4 bases at V and 4 bases at J; junction bases unmatched: 10. The CDR3: CASSSSGAGVYEQYF. The CDR3, as DNA: TGTGCCAGCAGCTCTAGCGGTGCGGGGGTATACGAGCAGTACTTC.

This rearrangement joins TRBV2 to TRBJ2-5; D is possibly TRBD2 (5 bases). Germline CDR1 reads SNHLY; CDR2 reads FYNNEI. CDR3 length: 14 residues. With 0 bases removed from V and 7 bases from J, the gap between germline ends came to 12 bases. In nucleotides, the CDR3 is TGTGCCAGCAGTGAAGCGCGGCTTGGGAGGACCCAGTACTTC. Its translation: CASSEARLGRTQYF.

This clone was seen only a few times. The chain combines TRBV28 with TRBJ2-2, with 9 bases that match TRBD1. With V trimmed by 4 bases and J by 4 bases, 7 bases remained unmatched. CDR1 is MDHEN, CDR2 SYDVKM, per germline. CDR3 size: 16 residues. The CDR3 nucleotides are TGTGCCAGCAGTTCTCCGGGACAGGGTGGCACCGGGGAGCTGTTTTTT. Its protein is CASSSPGQGGTGELFF.

The chain couples TRBV7-2 to TRBJ2-3; D is perhaps TRBD2 (6 bases). V was cut by 5 bases and J by 6 bases, with 18 bases left in between. This CDR3 has 15 residues. In germline, CDR1 is SGHTA, CDR2 FQGNSA. The chain's CDR3 is CASSQGLLNADTQYF. CDR3 bases: TGTGCCAGCAGCCAGGGACTCCTAAATGCGGATACGCAGTATTTT.

V and J are TRBV7-9 and TRBJ2-7; TRBD2 matches 8 bases. This CDR3 has 15 amino acids. The germline gives CDR1 SEHNR, CDR2 FQNEAQ (reference sequence). The J segment lost 3 bases and the V segment lost 5 bases, leaving 9 bases of the junction unmatched. The CDR3 loop reads CASSLMGGGNYEQYF. CDR3 coding DNA: TGTGCCAGCAGCCTTATGGGCGGGGGGAACTACGAGCAGTACTTC.

The rearrangement links TRBV7-9 to TRBJ2-5, with D unclear. The DNA end is a closer match to TRBJ2-7, so the J assignment may be wrong. Germline loops: CDR1 SEHNR, CDR2 FQNEAQ (reference sequence). This CDR3 has 13 amino acids. DNA of the CDR3: TGTGCCAGCTCTCTAGGGAACTCCTACGAGCAGTACTTC. Translating it yields CASSLGNSYEQYF.

The V call is TRBV27, the J call TRBJ1-6; 7 nucleotides match TRBD1. Germline loops: CDR1 MNHEY, CDR2 SMNVEV (reference sequence). The CDR3 extends over 15 amino acids. V gave up 2 bases and J gave up 9 bases; unmatched junction bases: 7. For the CDR3, the DNA is TGTGCCAGCAGTTTAAGACAGGGAGTGAGTTCACCCCTCCACTTT. Protein: CASSLRQGVSSPLHF.

This clone has just a few counts. This chain uses TRBV27 with TRBJ2-3, with D unclear. Germline-derived CDR1 and CDR2 are MNHEY and SMNVEV (reference sequence). The V end lost 6 bases, the J end lost 4 bases, and 5 bases lay between the germline ends. There are 11 residues in the CDR3. The CDR3 DNA follows: TGTGCCAGCAGCTTTTCAGATACGCAGTATTTT. It yields the protein CASSFSDTQYF.

This chain joins TRBV7-6 and TRBJ2-3; maybe TRBD1 (5 bases). The CDR3 consists of 14 residues. CDR1 and CDR2 (germline): SGHVS, FNYEAQ. V was trimmed by 4 bases and J by 6 bases, leaving 14 bases between them. This chain's CDR3 is CASSSGADFDTQYF. CDR3 sequence (DNA): TGTGCCAGCAGCTCTGGGGCAGATTTTGATACGCAGTATTTT.

The chain carries TRBV7-9 and TRBJ1-3, with unresolved D. The CDR3 sequence is 14 residues long. Trimming removed 6 bases at V and 2 bases at J, with 11 bases between. Per the germline V gene, CDR1 is SEHNR and CDR2 is FQNEAQ (reference sequence). Written as DNA, the CDR3 is TGTGCCAGCAGAGTTGAGGCTGCTGGAAACACCATATATTTT. Translated, it gives CASRVEAAGNTIYF.

This clone was observed a handful of times. The V call is TRBV15, the J call TRBJ2-7, with D unresolved. The CDR3 is made up of 13 amino acids. Looked up from germline, CDR1 is LNHNV and CDR2 is YYDKDF (reference sequence). The germline V and J ends were trimmed by 5 bases and 1 base, with 9 bases remaining between them. CDR3 sequence (DNA): TGTGCCACCAGCCTCGGGCCGTCCTACGAGCAGTACTTC. Its translation is CATSLGPSYEQYF.

This chain links TRBV29-1 with TRBJ2-7; D not resolved. Germline assignment: CDR1 SQVTM and CDR2 ANQGSEA. The length of the CDR3 is 13 residues. V was shortened by 4 bases and J by 6 bases, with 16 bases between the two germline ends. The CDR3 coding sequence is TGCAGCGTTGCAGCCCCCCCGGTGAGCGAGCAGTACTTC. Its protein product is CSVAAPPVSEQYF.

This clone has just a few counts. The rearrangement uses TRBV10-3 and TRBJ2-7, with a weak D call TRBD1 (5 bases). CDR1 is ENHRY, CDR2 SYGVKD, per germline. With 7 bases removed from V and 0 bases from J, the gap between germline ends came to 13 bases. CDR3 size: 14 residues. The CDR3 is CAITRTTDSYEQYF. The DNA of the CDR3 is TGTGCCATCACCCGAACGACAGACTCCTACGAGCAGTACTTC.

This clone was counted once. The chain links TRBV28 to TRBJ1-4; 7 bases line up with TRBD1. CDR1 and CDR2 from the germline V gene are MDHEN and SYDVKM. V lost 5 bases to trimming and J lost 8 bases; unmatched junction nucleotides: 2. The CDR3 has 12 residues. CDR3 loop: CASSRTGEKLFF. The CDR3 bases are TGTGCCAGCAGTCGGACAGGCGAAAAACTGTTTTTT.

J is TRBJ2-3 and V is TRBV6-1; 8 nucleotides agree with TRBD2. The CDR3 consists of 14 residues. CDR1 is MNHNS and CDR2 is SASEGT in the germline V gene. J gave up 4 bases and V 8 bases, and 8 bases lay outside the gene matches. CDR3 in DNA: TGTGCCAGCGGGGCGGGAGGAATCGCAGATACGCAGTATTTT. This translates into CASGAGGIADTQYF.

The sample holds a few counts of this clone. The chain combines TRBV19 with TRBJ2-2, with no clear D. Germline CDR1 reads LNHDA; CDR2 reads SQIVND (reference sequence). V was clipped by 8 bases and J by 0 bases, with 10 bases between them. The CDR3 extends over 14 amino acids. DNA for the CDR3: TGTGCCAGTCGGCCGATTACGAACACCGGGGAGCTGTTTTTT. Amino acids: CASRPITNTGELFF.